The 11 T cell receptor beta chains reported below all come from one sample, sequenced in a study of blood T cell repertoires in COVID-19. TCRdb keeps only in-frame clones here, not all; method: immunoSEQ multiplex PCR. This repertoire shows 200,000 to 250,000 clones, approximately 82% found once; its top ten account for about 2.5%. Sample: peripheral blood. Every receptor here comes from a woman in her 70s with active or convalescent COVID-19.

The chain carries TRBV5-1 and TRBJ1-2; 10 bases map to TRBD1. The J segment lost 8 bases and the V segment lost 4 bases, leaving 8 bases of the junction unmatched. Germline V gene lookup returns CDR1 SGHRS and CDR2 YFSETQ. This CDR3 is 14 amino acids long. CDR3 bases: TGCGCCAGCAGCCGGGACAGGGGTGTGGAAGGCTACACCTTC. Protein product: CASSRDRGVEGYTF.

This clone was counted only a few times. This sequence joins TRBV27 and TRBJ2-7; TRBD1 agrees at 7 bases. The CDR3 is made up of 13 amino acids. Trimming cost V 5 bases and J 1 base; bases outside gene matches: 2. Germline assignment: CDR1 MNHEY and CDR2 SMNVEV (reference sequence). CDR3 DNA: TGTGCCAGCAGTGACAGGGTATCCTACGAGCAGTACTTC. This gives the protein CASSDRVSYEQYF.

This clone has only a few counts. V and J are TRBV30 and TRBJ2-7, with 9 nucleotides matching TRBD2. From germline, CDR1 is GTSNPN and CDR2 SVGIG (reference sequence). This CDR3 contains 15 residues. J lost 2 bases, V lost 3 bases, and 8 bases had no gene match. CDR3 amino acids: CAWRNRASGAYEQYF. DNA of the CDR3: TGTGCCTGGAGGAATAGGGCTAGCGGGGCCTACGAGCAGTACTTC.

The chain carries TRBV6-5 and TRBJ1-2; TRBD1 matches at 9 bases. J lost 4 bases, V lost 6 bases, and 3 bases had no gene match. The CDR3 covers 13 residues. Germline CDR1 and CDR2: MNHEY and SVGAGI. DNA of the CDR3: TGTGCCAGCAGCCGGACAGGGGTCTATGGCTACACCTTC. It yields the protein CASSRTGVYGYTF.

In regard to this clone: Additional DNA sequences in this sample encode the identical CDR3. The chain joins TRBV9 to TRBJ2-2; no clear D gene. V lost 0 bases and J lost 4, with 7 bases in between. This CDR3 contains 14 residues. CDR1 and CDR2 from the germline V gene are SGDLS and YYNGEE. Here the CDR3 reads CASSVAPSTGELFF. CDR3 sequence (DNA): TGTGCCAGCAGCGTAGCCCCCAGCACCGGGGAGCTGTTTTTT.

This clone was observed a single time. DNA for the CDR3: TGTGCCAGCAGCGGCCAGGTTGCAGGCTCCTACAATGAGCAGTTCTTC. Translation: CASSGQVAGSYNEQFF. The chain combines TRBV7-8 with TRBJ2-1; D remains unclear. The CDR3 totals 16 residues. The V and J ends lost 5 bases and 0 bases respectively, with 14 bases between them. Germline V gene sequence: CDR1 SGHVS, CDR2 FQNEAQ.

This chain joins TRBV3-1 (or the pseudogene TRBV3-2) and TRBJ1-2; 7 nucleotides align to TRBD1. V was clipped by 1 base and J by 4 bases; unmatched bases: 12. The germline V gene encodes CDR1 LGHDT and CDR2 YNNKEL (reference sequence). The CDR3 is 17 residues long. DNA for the CDR3: TGTGCCAGCAGCCAAGGACCAGTGGCAGGGGGAAGCTATGGCTACACCTTC. Its translation is CASSQGPVAGGSYGYTF.

The CDR3: CATREEGTEAFF. DNA for the CDR3: TGTGCCACCAGGGAGGAGGGAACTGAAGCTTTCTTT. The gene calls are TRBV15 and TRBJ1-1; D ambiguous. The CDR3 extends over 12 amino acids. Germline CDR1 LNHNV, CDR2 YYDKDF (reference sequence). Trimming shortened V by 6 bases and J by 5 bases, and 10 bases separated the two germline ends.

The chain has TRBV28 and TRBJ1-1; weak D call: TRBD1 (6 bases). The CDR3 spans 15 residues. CDR1 MDHEN and CDR2 SYDVKM come from the germline V gene. The V gene lost 1 base and the J gene lost 0 bases, with 9 bases spanning the gap. The CDR3 is CASSLSSGVNTEAFF. As DNA, the CDR3 is TGTGCCAGCAGTTTATCTTCAGGGGTGAACACTGAAGCTTTCTTT.

The chain employs TRBV6-2 or TRBV6-3 and TRBJ2-7, with TRBD1 identical over 8 bases. This CDR3 is 13 amino acids long. Germline V CDR1 and CDR2: MNHEY, SVGEGT. V was clipped by 6 bases and J by 6 bases; unmatched bases: 7. In DNA, the CDR3 is TGTGCCAGCAGCCTACAGGGGGATGGCGAGCAGTACTTC. This sequence encodes CASSLQGDGEQYF.

The gene calls are TRBV10-1 and TRBJ2-7, with D perhaps matching TRBD2 (6 bases). Germline CDR1 and CDR2: WNHNN and SYGVQD (reference sequence). The CDR3 length is 14 residues. Trimming removed 7 bases from V and 7 bases from J, with 20 bases in between. The CDR3 sequence is CASISGLSTGEQYF. In DNA, the CDR3 is TGCGCCAGCATCTCGGGACTCTCCACCGGGGAGCAGTACTTC.